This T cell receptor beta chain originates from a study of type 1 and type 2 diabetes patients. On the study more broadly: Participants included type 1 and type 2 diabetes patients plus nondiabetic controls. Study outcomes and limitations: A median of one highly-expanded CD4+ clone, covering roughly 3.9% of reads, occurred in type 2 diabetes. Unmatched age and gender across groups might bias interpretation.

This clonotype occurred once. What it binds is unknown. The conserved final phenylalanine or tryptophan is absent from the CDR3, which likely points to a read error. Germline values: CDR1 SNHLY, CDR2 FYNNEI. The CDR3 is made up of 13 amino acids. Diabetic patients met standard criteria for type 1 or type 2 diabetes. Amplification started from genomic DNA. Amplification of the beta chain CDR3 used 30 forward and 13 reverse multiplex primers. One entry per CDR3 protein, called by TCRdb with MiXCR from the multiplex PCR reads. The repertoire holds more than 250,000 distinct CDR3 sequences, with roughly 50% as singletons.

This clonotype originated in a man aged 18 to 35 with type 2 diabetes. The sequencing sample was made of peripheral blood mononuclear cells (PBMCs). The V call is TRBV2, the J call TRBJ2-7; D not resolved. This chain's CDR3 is CASSVPGPYEQYL. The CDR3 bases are TGTGCCAGTAGTGTTCCCGGTCCCTACGAGCAGTACCTC.